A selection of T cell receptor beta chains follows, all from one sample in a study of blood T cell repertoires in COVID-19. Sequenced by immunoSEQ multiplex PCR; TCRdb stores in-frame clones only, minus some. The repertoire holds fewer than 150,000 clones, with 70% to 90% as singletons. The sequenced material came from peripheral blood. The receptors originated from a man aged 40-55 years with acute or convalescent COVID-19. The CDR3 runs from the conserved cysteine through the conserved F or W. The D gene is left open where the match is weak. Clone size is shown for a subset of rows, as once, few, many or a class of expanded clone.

TGTGCCAGCAGCCCGAACGTATTGGCCCTCGGGAATGAGCAGTTCTTC	CASSPNVLALGNEQFF	TRBV13	-	-	TRBJ2-1
TGTGCCAGCAGCAGACAGCTTGGGTTCTACAATGAGCAGTTCTTC	CASSRQLGFYNEQFF	TRBV7-2	-	-	TRBJ2-1
TGTGCCAGCTCACCGCGACTAGCGGGGGAATACGAGCAGTACTTC	CASSPRLAGEYEQYF	TRBV18	TRBD2	-	TRBJ2-7
TGTGCCACCCGGGGGAGGAGGGACACTGAAGCTTTCTTT	CATRGRRDTEAFF	TRBV24-1	-	-	TRBJ1-1
TGCAGCGTCGGACATAGACTGATAGCGGCCCGCCTTAACACAGATACGCAGTATTTT	CSVGHRLIAARLNTDTQYF	TRBV29-1	-	-	TRBJ2-3
TGTGCCAGCAGCTTTGGGCTTTCTAATGAAAAACTGTTTTTT	CASSFGLSNEKLFF	TRBV13	-	-	TRBJ1-4
TGCAGCGCGGCACGGACAGGGGGATCGGACGAGCAGTACTTC	CSAARTGGSDEQYF	TRBV29-1	TRBD1	few	TRBJ2-7
TGTGCCAGCAGCTTGCGAAAGGGGAGGACAGGGAGAATGAACACTGAAGCTTTCTTT	CASSLRKGRTGRMNTEAFF	TRBV5-6	TRBD1	-	TRBJ1-1
TGTGCCACCAGTGAGCCCGGACTAGCGGGGGGGAATGAGCAGTTCTTC	CATSEPGLAGGNEQFF	TRBV24-1	TRBD2	-	TRBJ2-1
TGTGCCAGCAGTGAAGAGGGGACAGGTCCGTATGATACGCAGTATTTT	CASSEEGTGPYDTQYF	TRBV6-1	TRBD1	once	TRBJ2-3
TGTGCCAGCAGTCTTTCGGACACTGGAAACACCATATATTTT	CASSLSDTGNTIYF	TRBV3-1/TRBV3-2	-	-	TRBJ1-3
TGTGCCATCAGTGAGTTGCAGGGCCGCAATGAGCAGTTCTTC	CAISELQGRNEQFF	TRBV10-3	-	-	TRBJ2-1
TGTGCCAGCAGTCCAGAGCTTGCGGGGGGTGACAATGAGCAGTTCTTC	CASSPELAGGDNEQFF	TRBV27	TRBD2	-	TRBJ2-1
TGTGCCACCAGTGACCCTAGCGGCGGCTACAATGAGCAGTTCTTC	CATSDPSGGYNEQFF	TRBV24-1	TRBD2	few	TRBJ2-1
TGTGCCAGTAGTATGCGGGTCTCCGGAAACACCATATATTTT	CASSMRVSGNTIYF	TRBV19	-	once	TRBJ1-3
TGTGCCAGCAGCTTGTTTCGGGACACTGAAGCTTTCTTT	CASSLFRDTEAFF	TRBV5-4	-	-	TRBJ1-1
TGTGCCAGCAGCTTTGGGACAGGGGCACGGGAGACCCAGTACTTC	CASSFGTGARETQYF	TRBV7-3	TRBD1	-	TRBJ2-5
TGTGCCAGCAGCCAAGATAGGGTACAGGCCTACTCTGGAAACACCATATATTTT	CASSQDRVQAYSGNTIYF	TRBV4-2	-	-	TRBJ1-3
TGTGCCAGTAGTATAGATGGGACAGGGGACACCGGGGAGCTGTTTTTT	CASSIDGTGDTGELFF	TRBV19	TRBD1	-	TRBJ2-2
TGTGCCAGCAGCTTGGGGCTGACAAGTAGCAATGAGCAGTTCTTC	CASSLGLTSSNEQFF	TRBV5-6	-	-	TRBJ2-1
TGTGCCTGGAGACGGGGGGCGGATGGAGATACGCAGTATTTT	CAWRRGADGDTQYF	TRBV30	-	once	TRBJ2-3
TGCGCCAGCAGCCAGCCAAACAGGGGCCAGAACTATGGCTACACCTTC	CASSQPNRGQNYGYTF	TRBV4-1	TRBD1	once	TRBJ1-2
TGCAGCGTGGAGGCGCAGGGGGCGAATACGCAGTATTTT	CSVEAQGANTQYF	TRBV29-1	TRBD1	-	TRBJ2-3
TGTGCCAGCTCACCCCCAGGGCAGGGATACACTGAAGCTTTCTTT	CASSPPGQGYTEAFF	TRBV18	-	-	TRBJ1-1
TGCAGCGTCCCCTCTAGCGGGGGGTGGGATGAGCAGTTCTTC	CSVPSSGGWDEQFF	TRBV29-1	TRBD2	-	TRBJ2-1
TGTGCCAGCAAAAAAAGCGGGGGGGCGTCAGATACGCAGTATTTT	CASKKSGGASDTQYF	TRBV6-5	TRBD2	-	TRBJ2-3
TGTGCCAGCAGCGTAGCGGGACTAGCGGGTACCGGGGAGCTGTTTTTT	CASSVAGLAGTGELFF	TRBV9	TRBD2	-	TRBJ2-2
TGCGCCAGCAGCCAAGAAAGGGGAATAAACACCGGGGAGCTGTTTTTT	CASSQERGINTGELFF	TRBV4-1	-	-	TRBJ2-2
TGCGCCAGCAGCCGGGACAGAAGTTTCTATGGCTACACCTTC	CASSRDRSFYGYTF	TRBV4-3	TRBD1	-	TRBJ1-2
TGTGCCAGCAGCTTTGAGGAGACTACCTATGGCTACACCTTC	CASSFEETTYGYTF	TRBV7-9	-	-	TRBJ1-2
TGTGCCAGCAGTGATGGGTGGGGAACAGGGAGCTCCTACGAGCAGTACTTC	CASSDGWGTGSSYEQYF	TRBV6-4	-	-	TRBJ2-7
TGTGCTAGTGGTCTCCGGGATACGCAGTATTTT	CASGLRDTQYF	TRBV12-5	-	-	TRBJ2-3